Shown below are 24 T cell receptor beta chains from a single sample sequenced in a study of control samples from healthy donors and cancer patients. This table comes from immunoSEQ multiplex PCR, and its TCRdb copy is limited to in-frame clones, with some not included. Of some 140,000 clones listed, about 88% are singletons. The sample comprised blood. Receptors originate from a woman in her 30s in good health.

The V gene is TRBV3-1 (or the pseudogene TRBV3-2), the J gene TRBJ1-2; TRBD1 aligns across 11 bases. The CDR3 length is 15 residues. The junction had 3 bases not matched to a gene; V was cut back by 3 bases and J by 3 bases. Germline V gives CDR1 LGHDT, CDR2 YNNKEL (reference sequence). The CDR3 loop reads CASSQRDRGYYGYTF. The CDR3 DNA follows: TGTGCCAGCAGCCAGAGGGACAGGGGGTACTATGGCTACACCTTC.

The genes are TRBV13 and TRBJ2-7; tentative D call: TRBD2 (7 bases). CDR1 and CDR2 (germline): PRHDT, FYEKMQ (reference sequence). The CDR3 has 15 amino acids. V dropped 4 bases and J dropped 4 bases, with 17 bases sitting between them. The CDR3 DNA is TGTGCCAGCAGCTCCCGTCGAGGGGGGGTATACGAGCAGTACTTC. The encoded protein is CASSSRRGGVYEQYF.

The chain is built from TRBV19 and TRBJ2-1; the D gene is possibly TRBD2 (6 bases). Trimming removed 4 bases from V and 4 bases from J, with 14 bases in between. This CDR3 has 15 amino acids. Germline CDR1 reads LNHDA; CDR2 reads SQIVND (reference sequence). The CDR3 DNA is TGTGCCAGTAGTACTAGCGCCCCCCAGTACAATGAGCAGTTCTTC. Its protein is CASSTSAPQYNEQFF.

J is TRBJ2-7 and V is TRBV7-8; D perhaps matches TRBD2 (7 bases). The CDR3 covers 13 residues. Germline V lookup: CDR1 SGHVS, CDR2 FQNEAQ. V was trimmed by 6 bases and J by 4 bases, leaving 13 bases between them. This CDR3 is CASRLGGGYEQYF. The CDR3 DNA is TGTGCCAGCAGGCTGGGAGGGGGATACGAGCAGTACTTC.

V is TRBV6-5 and J is TRBJ1-2; maybe TRBD1 (5 bases). V lost 6 bases to trimming and J lost 1 base, with 12 bases between them. This CDR3 region has 14 residues. Germline V CDR1 and CDR2: MNHEY, SVGAGI. The CDR3: CASRTAGGNYGYTF. As DNA, the CDR3 is TGTGCCAGCAGGACGGCCGGGGGTAACTATGGCTACACCTTC.

The chain links TRBV6-5 to TRBJ1-5, with D possibly matching TRBD1 (5 bases). This CDR3 has 13 residues. Germline values: CDR1 MNHEY, CDR2 SVGAGI. The V end lost 9 bases, the J end lost 0 bases, and 9 bases lay between the germline ends. CDR3 protein: CASKGSSNQPQHF. As DNA, the CDR3 is TGTGCCAGTAAGGGGAGTAGCAATCAGCCCCAGCATTTT.

The rearrangement joins TRBV9 to TRBJ1-2; D call uncertain. Germline CDR1 is SGDLS and CDR2 is YYNGEE. Trimming shortened V by 3 bases and J by 2 bases, and 14 bases separated the two germline ends. The CDR3 runs to 15 residues. For the CDR3, the DNA is TGTGCCAGCAGCGGTCTCAATCAGCTGAACTATGGCTACACCTTC. Protein: CASSGLNQLNYGYTF.

This clone was counted a single time. The chain has TRBV19 and TRBJ2-2, with unresolved D. There are 15 residues in the CDR3. Germline V gene data show CDR1 as LNHDA and CDR2 as SQIVND (reference sequence). V was clipped by 4 bases and J by 6 bases, with 15 bases between them. As DNA, the CDR3 is TGTGCCAGTAGTACGTGGGATAGCTCGGCCGGGGAGCTGTTTTTT. Translating gives CASSTWDSSAGELFF.

The V and J genes are TRBV30 and TRBJ1-1; tentative D call: TRBD1 (5 bases). Germline assignment: CDR1 GTSNPN and CDR2 SVGIG (reference sequence). This CDR3 spans 11 amino acids. Trimming pared 2 bases from V and 11 bases from J, leaving 12 bases between. For the CDR3, the DNA is TGTGCCTGGAGTCGTGACAGCAAGGCTTTCTTT. Its protein product is CAWSRDSKAFF. Complete variable domain (other parts from reference TRBV30 and TRBJ1-1): SQTIHQWPATLVQPVGSPLSLECTVEGTSNPNLYWYRQAAGRGLQLLFYSVGIGQISSEVPQNLSASRPQDRQFILSSKKLLLSDSGFYLCAWSRDSKAFFGQGTRLTVV.

The chain is built from TRBV28 and TRBJ1-3; D is perhaps TRBD1 (5 bases). The CDR3 consists of 15 residues. V was clipped by 3 bases and J by 1 base, with 10 bases between them. Looked up from germline, CDR1 is MDHEN and CDR2 is SYDVKM. For the CDR3, the DNA is TGTGCCAGCAGTTTGTCCCCAGGGTCTGGAAACACCATATATTTT. Its translation is CASSLSPGSGNTIYF.

V and J are TRBV2 and TRBJ2-3; weak D call: TRBD1 (6 bases). Trimming stripped 6 bases from V and 0 bases from J, with 13 bases between. The CDR3 spans 15 residues. Germline values: CDR1 SNHLY, CDR2 FYNNEI. CDR3 sequence reads: CASSGRGLSTDTQYF. CDR3 in DNA: TGTGCCAGCAGCGGCAGGGGCCTCAGCACAGATACGCAGTATTTT.

The chain combines TRBV10-3 with TRBJ1-3; 11 nucleotides match TRBD1. The V and J ends lost 6 bases and 2 bases, in that order; junction bases with no gene match: 3. CDR3 length: 15 amino acids. Germline CDR1 is ENHRY and CDR2 is SYGVKD. CDR3 bases: TGTGCCATCAGCCCGGACAGGGGGCCTGGAAACACCATATATTTT. Its translation: CAISPDRGPGNTIYF.

This clone appeared once. This chain joins TRBV10-3 and TRBJ2-7; 9 bases are a match to TRBD2. Trimming at V came to 6 bases and at J to 2 bases, leaving 8 bases not matched to a gene. The CDR3 has 15 amino acids. Germline CDR1 and CDR2: ENHRY and SYGVKD. The CDR3 nucleotides read TGTGCCATCAGAGAGGGACTAGCCTTTACCTACGAGCAGTACTTC. This sequence encodes CAIREGLAFTYEQYF.

This clone was recorded once. The J gene is TRBJ2-3, the V gene TRBV30; 8 bases map to TRBD2. The CDR3 spans 18 residues. Germline CDR1 and CDR2: GTSNPN and SVGIG (reference sequence). J gave up 0 bases and V 1 base, and 12 bases lay outside the gene matches. CDR3 in DNA: TGTGCCTGGAGTGCCCCGAGGGCGGGACTAGGGAGCACAGATACGCAGTATTTT. This translates into CAWSAPRAGLGSTDTQYF.

CDR3 bases: TGTGCCAGCAGCTTAGGCGTCGATACGCAGTATTTT. It specifies CASSLGVDTQYF. This chain links TRBV7-3 with TRBJ2-3; no clear D gene. V was clipped by 2 bases and J by 6 bases, with 6 bases between them. Germline CDR1 SGHTA, CDR2 FQGTGA. CDR3 length: 12 amino acids.

This chain joins TRBV28 and TRBJ2-3, with D perhaps TRBD2 (5 bases). This CDR3 has 15 amino acids. Germline V lookup: CDR1 MDHEN, CDR2 SYDVKM. Trimming took 7 bases from V and 3 from J, leaving 17 bases between them. The CDR3 DNA follows: TGTGCCAGCACTTTGGGAGTCATAGGGACAGATACGCAGTATTTT. The encoded protein is CASTLGVIGTDTQYF.

V is TRBV6-1 and J is TRBJ1-6; tentative D call: TRBD1 (5 bases). This CDR3 region has 15 residues. V gave up 3 bases and J gave up 10 bases, with 16 bases separating them. Germline V CDR1 and CDR2: MNHNS, SASEGT. Here the CDR3 reads CASSEVAPGTSPLHF. As DNA, the CDR3 is TGTGCCAGCAGTGAGGTGGCCCCCGGGACCTCACCCCTCCACTTT.

This chain uses TRBV21-1 with TRBJ1-3. TRBV21-1 is listed as a pseudogene. This CDR3 contains 17 residues. This CDR3 is CASSGNSSPSSGNTIYF. In DNA, the CDR3 is TGTGCCAGCAGCGGTAATAGTAGCCCCAGCTCTGGAAACACCATATATTTT.

The chain uses TRBV6-1 and TRBJ1-3, with a possible D match to TRBD1 (5 bases). This CDR3 region has 16 residues. V was trimmed by 0 bases and J by 4 bases, leaving 13 bases between them. CDR1 and CDR2 from the germline V gene are MNHNS and SASEGT. CDR3 DNA: TGTGCCAGCAGTGAAGCGCTTCGAGGGGTGGGAAACACCATATATTTT. It translates to CASSEALRGVGNTIYF.

This clone was found once. This chain links TRBV5-4 with TRBJ1-1; 11 bases line up with TRBD1. The germline CDR1 and CDR2 sequences are SGHNT and YYREEE (reference sequence). The CDR3 is 17 residues long. With V trimmed by 4 bases and J by 3 bases, 11 bases remained unmatched. The CDR3 sequence is CASSPGTGGLVDTEAFF. In DNA, the CDR3 is TGTGCCAGCAGCCCAGGGACAGGGGGTCTTGTGGACACTGAAGCTTTCTTT. Combining the CDR3 with reference TRBV5-4 and TRBJ1-1 gives the whole variable domain ETGVTQSPTHLIKTRGQQVTLRCSSQSGHNTVSWYQQALGQGPQFIFQYYREEENGRGNFPPRFSGLQFPNYSSELNVNALELDDSALYLCASSPGTGGLVDTEAFFGQGTRLTVV.

This chain connects TRBV6-4 to TRBJ2-2; the D call may be TRBD1 or TRBD2 (6 bases each). Per the germline V gene, CDR1 is MRHNA and CDR2 is SNTAGT. V was pared by 3 bases and J by 6 bases, with 11 bases between. This CDR3 spans 14 amino acids. Here the CDR3 DNA reads TGTGCCAGCAGTGAACAGAGGGGGGCCGGGGAGCTGTTTTTT. Its translation: CASSEQRGAGELFF.

The chain has TRBV5-6 and TRBJ1-2; D remains ambiguous. The length of the CDR3 is 14 residues. V was trimmed by 0 bases and J by 8 bases, leaving 14 bases between them. Per the germline V gene, CDR1 is SGHDT and CDR2 is YYEEEE. CDR3 DNA: TGTGCCAGCAGCTTGGAGAGGCAGGATAGGGGCTACACCTTC. This translates into CASSLERQDRGYTF.

This chain joins TRBV5-1 and TRBJ2-1; a possible D gene is TRBD2 (8 bases). V gave up 4 bases and J gave up 0 bases, with 17 bases separating them. Germline assignment: CDR1 SGHRS and CDR2 YFSETQ. CDR3 size: 17 residues. In DNA form, the CDR3 reads TGCGCCAGCAGCCCACAGGGGAGCGGGAGCTCCTACAATGAGCAGTTCTTC. Amino acids: CASSPQGSGSSYNEQFF.

The CDR3 DNA sequence: TGTGCCAGCAGCTTGGAAAAAAAGTCTGAAGCTTTCTTT. Translated: CASSLEKKSEAFF. This chain connects TRBV7-9 to TRBJ1-1; D not resolved. CDR1 is SEHNR, CDR2 FQNEAQ, per germline (reference sequence). The CDR3 is 13 amino acids. V lost 3 bases and J lost 6, with 11 bases in between.